This T cell receptor beta chain was sequenced during a study of Graves' ophthalmopathy and Graves' hyperthyroidism (dated by TCRdb to the late 2010s). Broadly, across the study: Peripheral blood was collected at initial diagnosis, before any treatment. The study used TCR beta repertoire signatures to distinguish Graves' ophthalmopathy from Graves' hyperthyroidism and to predict progression to ophthalmopathy. A discovery set of 90 to 100 patients (roughly 43 ophthalmopathy, 57 stable hyperthyroidism) was enrolled to explore V-J signatures distinguishing ophthalmopathy from hyperthyroidism. Following sample collection, hyperthyroidism patients were given methimazole at a starting dose of 30 mg daily, and ophthalmopathy patients were given high-dose intravenous methylprednisolone. For independent validation, a separate cohort was made up of some 18 hyperthyroidism patients plus 17 patients who later progressed from hyperthyroidism to ophthalmopathy. In over five hyperthyroidism patients, the T-cell repertoires found in thyroid tissue were compared with those found in blood. In total, 135 blood samples were TCR-sequenced: approximately 42 ophthalmopathy, approximately 75 hyperthyroidism and roughly 17 hyperthyroidism-to-ophthalmopathy patients.

Ophthalmopathy patients had moderately to severely active disease, Clinical Activity Score of at least 3, NOSPECS grade of at least 4, and disease duration under 3 months. Anyone with other autoimmune diseases, uncontrolled infections, pregnancy or lactation was excluded from the study. Diagnosis relied on clinical symptoms, serum thyroxine, TRAb, thyroid ultrasound and orbital computed tomography. Ficoll-Paque density gradient centrifugation was used to isolate PBMCs from approximately 10 ml of fresh peripheral blood. Total RNA was extracted using Trizol reagent, and RNA quality was checked on an Agilent 2100 Bioanalyzer. Overall results and qualifications from the work: In cross-validation, the 13-signature model distinguished ophthalmopathy from stable hyperthyroidism with about 88% sensitivity and approximately 81% specificity, and in the test set the corresponding values were roughly 80% and 76%. No statistical method was used to set the sample size in advance, and the investigators knew which group each participant was assigned to. Most expanded thyroid clonotypes with frequency above 0.001 were also detected in blood, suggesting blood repertoires may reflect the thyroid immune response. In validation, the model predicted ophthalmopathy progression with about 70% sensitivity and roughly 78% specificity; fewer than 15 predicted patients were CT-confirmed with GO in a median of around 6.5 months.

TCR beta CDR3 regions were amplified from RNA transcripts for repertoire sequencing. The first round of RT-PCR was done with HTBI primers and the Qiagen OneStep RT-PCR kit, and was followed by a second round of multiplex PCR, then size selection and purification. Sequencing of the libraries was carried out on an Illumina HiSeq2000 in paired-end mode with 100 bp reads. The paper's data handling went like this. SOAPnuke was used to process the reads, throwing out any read that had adapters, had uncalled bases, had a mean Phred below 15, or lacked an exact constant-primer or identifier match. COPE v1.2.5 was used to merge high-quality paired reads. Each unique nucleotide sequence was defined as a clonotype, and clonotypes were aligned to IMGT TRB V, D and J references with MiTCR v1.1. Only V-J combinations with frequency above 0.0001 were analysed, covering approximately 99% of repertoires. For each V-J combination, a TCR clonal expansion and chaos score was defined as the ratio of F50 clonal expansion to chaos observed in the TCRdist matrix. Welch's t-statistics and random forest were used to narrow the features down to about a dozen V-J combinations, which were then fed into a naive Bayes classifier. Thyroid-blood repertoire similarity was quantified with the Morisita-Horn index. Using fastp at Q25 and MiXCR, TCRdb reprocessed the public reads and kept productive beta chains. CDR3 protein duplicates are merged, each entry listing the most common genes and DNA. In this record, the V and J calls reflect TCRdb's handling and not the investigators' own analysis. The sample table lists around 600,000 distinct CDR3 sequences, under 50% of them with a count of one. The ten largest make up 3% to 4% of the sample.

For CDR1 and CDR2, the germline V gene lists ENHRY and SYGVKD. The CDR3 holds 15 amino acids from the cysteine to the phenylalanine. Just CDR3 DNA is preserved here, 45 bases in frame from base 1. This clonotype came up a few times. Its binding antigen is unknown. Relative to the germline gene, one junction end is altered; a read error may explain this. In this chain, TRBV10-3 is recombined with TRBJ1-6; matching of 6 bases hints at TRBD1 as the D gene. Source material: peripheral blood. This clonotype was obtained from an adult man with Graves' ophthalmopathy. The DNA is TGTGCCAGCAGTTCGGACAGCTCCTATAATTCACCCCTCCACTTT. Its translation is CASSSDSSYNSPLHF.